This TCR beta chain was sequenced for a study of T cell repertoires in cytomegalovirus infection. Whole-study context: Evidence of both CMV infection and a matching HLA type came from public TCR beta signatures. The study, taken as a whole, reports: Carriage of CMV together with the relevant HLA was identifiable through cumulative public TCR beta family frequency. In two of eight donors, the top clonotype was HLA-C-restricted CMV-specific.

Germline CDR1 and CDR2: LGHDT and YNNKEL (reference sequence). V was pared by 1 base and J by 8 bases, with 5 bases between. The CDR3 has 11 amino acids. In TCRdb, the reads were re-called with MiXCR into one record per CDR3 protein. The sample contains roughly 54,000 distinct CDR3 sequences, roughly 32% of which appear only once. This clonotype appeared a single time. What it binds is unknown. The sequenced material came from PBMCs, sequenced either directly or after in vitro stimulation (not recorded which). This receptor was identified in a human donor in good health (CMV status not recorded). Some clones in this sample may be carry-over from other donors' samples. The chain links TRBV3-1 to TRBJ1-1, with no clear D. The DNA for the CDR3 is TGTGCCAGCAGCCAAGCCGTGGAAGCTTTCTTT. Protein: CASSQAVEAFF.